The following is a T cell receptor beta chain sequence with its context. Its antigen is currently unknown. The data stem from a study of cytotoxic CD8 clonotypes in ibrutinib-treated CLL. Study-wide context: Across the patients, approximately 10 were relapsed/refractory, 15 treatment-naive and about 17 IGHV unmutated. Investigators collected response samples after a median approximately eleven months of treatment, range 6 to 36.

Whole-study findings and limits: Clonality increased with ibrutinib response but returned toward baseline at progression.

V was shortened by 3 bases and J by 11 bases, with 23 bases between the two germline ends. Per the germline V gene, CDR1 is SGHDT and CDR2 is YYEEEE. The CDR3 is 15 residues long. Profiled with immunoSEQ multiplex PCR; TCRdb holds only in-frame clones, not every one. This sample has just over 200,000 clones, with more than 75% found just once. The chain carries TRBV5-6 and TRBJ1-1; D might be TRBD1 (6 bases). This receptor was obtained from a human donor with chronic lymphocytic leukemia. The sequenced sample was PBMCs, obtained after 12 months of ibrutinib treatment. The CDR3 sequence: CASSSLQGGILGAFF. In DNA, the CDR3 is TGTGCCAGCAGCTCCCTACAGGGAGGGATCCTAGGGGCTTTCTTT.